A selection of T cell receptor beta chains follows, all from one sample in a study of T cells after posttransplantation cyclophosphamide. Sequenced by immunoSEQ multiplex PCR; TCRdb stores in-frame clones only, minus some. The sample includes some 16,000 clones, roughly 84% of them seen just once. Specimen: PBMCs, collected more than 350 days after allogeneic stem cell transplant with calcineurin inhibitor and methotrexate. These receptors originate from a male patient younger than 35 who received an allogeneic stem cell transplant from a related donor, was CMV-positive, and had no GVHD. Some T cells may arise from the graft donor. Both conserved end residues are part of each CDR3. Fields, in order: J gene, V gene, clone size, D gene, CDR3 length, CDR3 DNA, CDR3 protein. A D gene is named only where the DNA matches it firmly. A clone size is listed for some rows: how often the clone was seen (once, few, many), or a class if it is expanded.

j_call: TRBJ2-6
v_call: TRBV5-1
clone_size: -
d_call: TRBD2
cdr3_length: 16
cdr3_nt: TGCGCCAGCAGTGGTGGGGGAGGGGCTGGGGCCAACGTCCTGACTTTC
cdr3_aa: CASSGGGGAGANVLTF

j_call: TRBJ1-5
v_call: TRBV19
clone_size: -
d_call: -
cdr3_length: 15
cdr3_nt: TGTGCCAGTAGTATAGTCAAGGAGAGTAATCAGCCCCAGCATTTT
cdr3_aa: CASSIVKESNQPQHF

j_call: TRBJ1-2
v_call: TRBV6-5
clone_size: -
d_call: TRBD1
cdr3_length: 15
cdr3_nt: TGTGCCAGCAGTTTCACCGACAGGGTCAACTATGGCTACACCTTC
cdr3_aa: CASSFTDRVNYGYTF

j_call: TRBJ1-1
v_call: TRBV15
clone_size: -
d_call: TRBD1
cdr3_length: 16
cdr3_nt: TGTGCCACCAGCAGAGATCGGACAGGTATTGTTACTGAAGCTTTCTTT
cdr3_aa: CATSRDRTGIVTEAFF

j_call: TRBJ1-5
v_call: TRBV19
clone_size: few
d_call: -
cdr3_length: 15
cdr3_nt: TGTGCCAGTAGTCCCGTGGACAAAGGGGATCAGCCCCAGCATTTT
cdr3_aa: CASSPVDKGDQPQHF

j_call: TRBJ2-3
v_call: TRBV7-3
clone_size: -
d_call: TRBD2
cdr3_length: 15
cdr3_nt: TGTGCCAGCAGCGACGGGACTAGCGCGACAGATACGCAGTATTTT
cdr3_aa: CASSDGTSATDTQYF

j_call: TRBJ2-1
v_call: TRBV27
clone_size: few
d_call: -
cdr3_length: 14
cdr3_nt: TGTGCCAGCAGCGCTTCTAGCCTCTACAATGAGCAGTTCTTC
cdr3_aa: CASSASSLYNEQFF

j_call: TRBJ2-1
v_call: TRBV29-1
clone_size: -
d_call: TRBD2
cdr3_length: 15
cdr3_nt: TGCAGCGTGAAAGTACTAGCGGGAGTTTTAAGTGAGCAGTTCTTC
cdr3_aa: CSVKVLAGVLSEQFF

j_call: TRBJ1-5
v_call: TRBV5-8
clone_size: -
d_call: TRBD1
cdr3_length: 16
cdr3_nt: TGTGCCAGCAGCTTATGGACAGGGTTTAGCAATCAGCCCCAGCATTTT
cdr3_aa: CASSLWTGFSNQPQHF

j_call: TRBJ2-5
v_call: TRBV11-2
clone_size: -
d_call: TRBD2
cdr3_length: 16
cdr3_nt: TGTGCCAGCAGCTTGAGACCTAGCGGTCGAGGAGAGACCCAGTACTTC
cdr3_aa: CASSLRPSGRGETQYF

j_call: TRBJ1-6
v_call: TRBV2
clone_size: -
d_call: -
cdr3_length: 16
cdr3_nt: TGTGCCAGCAGGGCCAGGTCTAACCCGGTGGGTTCACCCCTCCACTTT
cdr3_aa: CASRARSNPVGSPLHF

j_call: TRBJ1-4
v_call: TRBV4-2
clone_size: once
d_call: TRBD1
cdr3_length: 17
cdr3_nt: TGTGCCAGCAGCCAAGGGAACAGGGGAGTAACTAATGAAAAACTGTTTTTT
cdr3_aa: CASSQGNRGVTNEKLFF

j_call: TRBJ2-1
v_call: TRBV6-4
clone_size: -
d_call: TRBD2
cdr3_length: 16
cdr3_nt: TGTGCCAGCAGTGCGGGACTAGCGGGAGGACACAATGAGCAGTTCTTC
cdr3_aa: CASSAGLAGGHNEQFF

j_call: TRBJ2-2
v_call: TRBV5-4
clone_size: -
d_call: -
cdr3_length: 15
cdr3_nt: TGTGCCAGCAGCTTGGGGACAGACCTAACCGGGGAGCTGTTTTTT
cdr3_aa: CASSLGTDLTGELFF

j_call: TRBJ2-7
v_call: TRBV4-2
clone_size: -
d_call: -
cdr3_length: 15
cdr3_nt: TGTGCCAGCAGCCAGTCGGCGGGACCCACCTACGAGCAGTACTTC
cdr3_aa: CASSQSAGPTYEQYF

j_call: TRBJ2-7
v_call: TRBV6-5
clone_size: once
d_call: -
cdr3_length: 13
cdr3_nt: TGTGCCAGCAGTGCGAGCTTCACCTACGAGCAGTACTTC
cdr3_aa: CASSASFTYEQYF

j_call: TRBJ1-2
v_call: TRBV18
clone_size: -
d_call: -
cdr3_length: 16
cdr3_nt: TGTGCCAGCTCACCTAAACAGACGAGGACTTTATGGGGCTACACCTTC
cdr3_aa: CASSPKQTRTLWGYTF

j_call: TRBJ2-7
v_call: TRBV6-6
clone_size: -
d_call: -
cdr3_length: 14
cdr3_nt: TGTGCCAGCTTACTAGGACTGCGTAGGTACGAGCAGTACTTC
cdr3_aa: CASLLGLRRYEQYF

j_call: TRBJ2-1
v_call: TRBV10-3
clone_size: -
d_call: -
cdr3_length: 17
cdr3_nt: TGTGCCATCAGTGAGCCTTTGGACAGCCTATTCTACAGTGAGCAGTTCTTC
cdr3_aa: CAISEPLDSLFYSEQFF

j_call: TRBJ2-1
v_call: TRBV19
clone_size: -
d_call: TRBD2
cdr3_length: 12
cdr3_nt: TGTGCCAGTAGGGGTAGCGGGAGACTGAAGTTCTTC
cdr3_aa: CASRGSGRLKFF

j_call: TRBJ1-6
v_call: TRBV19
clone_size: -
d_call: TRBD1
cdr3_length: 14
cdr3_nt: TGTGCCAGTAGTCCGGACAGGAATAATTCACCCCTCCACTTT
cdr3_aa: CASSPDRNNSPLHF

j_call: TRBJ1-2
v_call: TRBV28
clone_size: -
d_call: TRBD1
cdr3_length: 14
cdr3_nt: TGTGCCAGCAGCCAAGACAGGGGAATTCATGGCTACACCTTC
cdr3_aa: CASSQDRGIHGYTF

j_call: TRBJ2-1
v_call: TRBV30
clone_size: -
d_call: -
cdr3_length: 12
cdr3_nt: TGTGCCTGGAGTTTGACTAGTAATTGGCAGTTCTTC
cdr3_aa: CAWSLTSNWQFF

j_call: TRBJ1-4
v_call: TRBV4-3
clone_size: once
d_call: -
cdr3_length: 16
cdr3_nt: TGCGCCAGCAGCCAAGATTGGAAAGGGGGTAATGAAAAACTGTTTTTT
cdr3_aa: CASSQDWKGGNEKLFF

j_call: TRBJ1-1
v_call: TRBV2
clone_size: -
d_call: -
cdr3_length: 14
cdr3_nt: TGTGCCAGCAGTGAATGGGGGGAGAGCACTGAAGCTTTCTTT
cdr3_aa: CASSEWGESTEAFF

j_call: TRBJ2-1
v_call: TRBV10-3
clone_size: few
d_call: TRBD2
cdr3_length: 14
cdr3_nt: TGTGCCATCAAAGGCACTAGCGCTAACAATGAGCAGTTCTTC
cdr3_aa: CAIKGTSANNEQFF

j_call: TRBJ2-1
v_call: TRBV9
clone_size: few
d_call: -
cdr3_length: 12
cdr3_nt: TGTGCCAGCAGCGACGTTGGCCGTGAGCAGTTCTTC
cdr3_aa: CASSDVGREQFF

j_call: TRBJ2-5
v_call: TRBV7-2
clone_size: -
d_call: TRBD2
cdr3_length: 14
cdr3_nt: TGTGCCAGCAGCCACCCCGGGACTAGCGGGGCCGGGTACTTC
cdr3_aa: CASSHPGTSGAGYF

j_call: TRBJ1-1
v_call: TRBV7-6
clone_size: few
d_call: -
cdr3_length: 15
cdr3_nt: TGTGCCAGCAGCCTCGGGACAAATATGAACACTGAAGCTTTCTTT
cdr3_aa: CASSLGTNMNTEAFF

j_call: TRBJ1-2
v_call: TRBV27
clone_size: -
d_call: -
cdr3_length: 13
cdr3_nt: TGTGCCAGCAGTCCCGACTTGAGGTACGGCTACACCTTC
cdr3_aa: CASSPDLRYGYTF

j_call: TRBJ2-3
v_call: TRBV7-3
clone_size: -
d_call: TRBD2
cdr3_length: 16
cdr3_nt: TGTGCCAGCAGCTTAACCGGCGGGAGGGCCCGAGATACGCAGTATTTT
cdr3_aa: CASSLTGGRARDTQYF

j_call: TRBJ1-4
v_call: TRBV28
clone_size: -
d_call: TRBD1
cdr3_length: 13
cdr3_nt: TGTGCCAGCAGGGGATGGACAGGTGAAAAACTGTTTTTT
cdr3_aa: CASRGWTGEKLFF

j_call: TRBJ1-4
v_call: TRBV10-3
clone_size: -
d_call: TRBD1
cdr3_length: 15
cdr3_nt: TGTGCCATCAGTGAGTCCGCGGGACAGTATGAAAAACTGTTTTTT
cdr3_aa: CAISESAGQYEKLFF

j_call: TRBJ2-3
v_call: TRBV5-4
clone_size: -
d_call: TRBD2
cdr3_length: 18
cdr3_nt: TGTGCCAGCAGCCCCAAACGACTAGCGGGAGGGTTTGGAGATACGCAGTATTTT
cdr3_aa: CASSPKRLAGGFGDTQYF

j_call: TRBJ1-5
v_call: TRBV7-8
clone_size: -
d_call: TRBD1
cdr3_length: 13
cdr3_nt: TGTGCCAGCAGCTACCAACAGGGGGCACCCCAGCATTTT
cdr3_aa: CASSYQQGAPQHF

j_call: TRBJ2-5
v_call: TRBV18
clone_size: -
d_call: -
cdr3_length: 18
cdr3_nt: TGTGCCAGCTCACCCAGGGCGCAGGACCCTCTGGAGTCGAAGACCCAGTACTTC
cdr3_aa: CASSPRAQDPLESKTQYF

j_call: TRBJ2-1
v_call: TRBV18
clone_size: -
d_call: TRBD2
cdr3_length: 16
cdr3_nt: TGTGCCAGCTCACCATGGGGACTAGCGGGCTACAGTGAGCAGTTCTTC
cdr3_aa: CASSPWGLAGYSEQFF

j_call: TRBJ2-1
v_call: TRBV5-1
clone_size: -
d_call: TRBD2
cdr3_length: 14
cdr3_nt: TGCGCCAGCAGCTTGGGACTAGCTGGCAATGAGCAGTTCTTC
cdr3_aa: CASSLGLAGNEQFF

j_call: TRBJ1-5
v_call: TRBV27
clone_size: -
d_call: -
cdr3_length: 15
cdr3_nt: TGTGCCAGCAGTTTCGCAGGTTATAGCAATCAGCCCCAGCATTTT
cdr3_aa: CASSFAGYSNQPQHF

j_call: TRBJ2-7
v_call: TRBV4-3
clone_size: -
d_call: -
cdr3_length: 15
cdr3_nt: TGCGCCAGCAGCCAAGAAACGGGTCCCGCCTACGAGCAGTACTTC
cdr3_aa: CASSQETGPAYEQYF

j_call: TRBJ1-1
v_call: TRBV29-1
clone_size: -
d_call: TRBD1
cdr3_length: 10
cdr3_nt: TGCAGCCCAGGGGGCGTTGAAGCTTTCTTT
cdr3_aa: CSPGGVEAFF

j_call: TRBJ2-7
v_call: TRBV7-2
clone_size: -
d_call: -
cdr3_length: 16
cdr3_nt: TGTGCCAGCAGCCCCCAGGGGCGGGTAGCACCCTACGAGCAGTACTTC
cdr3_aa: CASSPQGRVAPYEQYF

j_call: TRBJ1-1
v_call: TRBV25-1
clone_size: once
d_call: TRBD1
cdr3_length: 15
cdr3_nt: TGTGCCAGCAGCCCGCCGACAGGGGGTGTTTCTGAAGCTTTCTTT
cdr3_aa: CASSPPTGGVSEAFF

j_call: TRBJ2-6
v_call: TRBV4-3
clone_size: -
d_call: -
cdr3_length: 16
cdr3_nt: TGCGCCAGCAGCCAAGAGGCAGGGACTGGGGCCAACGTCCTGACTTTC
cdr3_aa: CASSQEAGTGANVLTF

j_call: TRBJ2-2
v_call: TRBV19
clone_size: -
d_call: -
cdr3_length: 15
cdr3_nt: TGTGCCAGTAGTATAATCGAAACCGGGACCGGGGAGCTGTTTTTT
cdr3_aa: CASSIIETGTGELFF

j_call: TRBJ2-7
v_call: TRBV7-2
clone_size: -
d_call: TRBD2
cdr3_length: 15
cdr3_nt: TGTGCCAGCAGACTAGCGGGAGGTTCCCCCTACGAGCAGTACTTC
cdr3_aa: CASRLAGGSPYEQYF

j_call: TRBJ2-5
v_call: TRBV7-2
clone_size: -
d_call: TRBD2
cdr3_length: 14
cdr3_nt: TGTGCCAGCAGCGATTGGACTAGTTGGGGGACCCAGTACTTC
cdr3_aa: CASSDWTSWGTQYF

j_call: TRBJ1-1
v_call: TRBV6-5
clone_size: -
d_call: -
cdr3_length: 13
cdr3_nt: TGTGCCAGCATCAGGACAGCGAACACTGAAGCTTTCTTT
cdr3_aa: CASIRTANTEAFF

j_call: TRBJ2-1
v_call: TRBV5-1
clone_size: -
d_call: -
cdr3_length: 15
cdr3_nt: TGCGCCAGCAGCTTGGGCGGCCAGGGATCCGGTGAGCAGTTCTTC
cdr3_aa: CASSLGGQGSGEQFF

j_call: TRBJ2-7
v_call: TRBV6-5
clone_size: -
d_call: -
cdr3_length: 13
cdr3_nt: TGTGCCACTCAAAGGGGGGGGACCTACGAGCAGTACTTC
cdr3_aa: CATQRGGTYEQYF

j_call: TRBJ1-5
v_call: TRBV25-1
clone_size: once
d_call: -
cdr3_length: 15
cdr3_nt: TGTGCCAGCAGTGAATGGGGCAGCAGCAATCAGCCCCAGCATTTT
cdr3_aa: CASSEWGSSNQPQHF

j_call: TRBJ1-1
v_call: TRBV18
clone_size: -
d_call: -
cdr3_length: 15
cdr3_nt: TGTGCCAGCTCACCAGAGCCAGGGTTTGGCACTGAAGCTTTCTTT
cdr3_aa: CASSPEPGFGTEAFF

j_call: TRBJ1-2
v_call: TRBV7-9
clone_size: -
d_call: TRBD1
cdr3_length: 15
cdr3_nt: TGTGCCAGCAGCTTAATGGCCAGGGGGAGTGATGGCTACACCTTC
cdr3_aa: CASSLMARGSDGYTF

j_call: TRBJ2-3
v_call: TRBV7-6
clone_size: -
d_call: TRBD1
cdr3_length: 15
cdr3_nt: TGTGCCAGCAGCCGAGGGGGCCTAGGCACAGATACGCAGTATTTT
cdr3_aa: CASSRGGLGTDTQYF

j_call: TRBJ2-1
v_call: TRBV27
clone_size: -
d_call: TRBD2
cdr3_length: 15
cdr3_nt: TGTGCCAGCAGTGAGGGAACCGGGACCGGGAGGGCGTTTTTCTTC
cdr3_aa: CASSEGTGTGRAFFF

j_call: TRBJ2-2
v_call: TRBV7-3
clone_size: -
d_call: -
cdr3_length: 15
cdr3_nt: TGTGCCAGCAGCTCCGGTGGGCCGGTAACCGGGGAGCTGTTTTTT
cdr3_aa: CASSSGGPVTGELFF

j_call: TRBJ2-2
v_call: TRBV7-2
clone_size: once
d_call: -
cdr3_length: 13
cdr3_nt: TGTGCCAGCAGCTTAGCGGGAGCCGGGGAGCTGTTTTTT
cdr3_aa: CASSLAGAGELFF

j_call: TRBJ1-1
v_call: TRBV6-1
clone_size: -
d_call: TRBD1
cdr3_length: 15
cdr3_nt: TGTGCCAGCTCAAGGGACAGGGGTCTGAACACTGAAGCTTTCTTT
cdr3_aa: CASSRDRGLNTEAFF

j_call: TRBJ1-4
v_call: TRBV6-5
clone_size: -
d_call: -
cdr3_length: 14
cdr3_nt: TGTGCCAGCAGTTACTCCGTGCGGGGGGAAAAACTGTTTTTT
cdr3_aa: CASSYSVRGEKLFF